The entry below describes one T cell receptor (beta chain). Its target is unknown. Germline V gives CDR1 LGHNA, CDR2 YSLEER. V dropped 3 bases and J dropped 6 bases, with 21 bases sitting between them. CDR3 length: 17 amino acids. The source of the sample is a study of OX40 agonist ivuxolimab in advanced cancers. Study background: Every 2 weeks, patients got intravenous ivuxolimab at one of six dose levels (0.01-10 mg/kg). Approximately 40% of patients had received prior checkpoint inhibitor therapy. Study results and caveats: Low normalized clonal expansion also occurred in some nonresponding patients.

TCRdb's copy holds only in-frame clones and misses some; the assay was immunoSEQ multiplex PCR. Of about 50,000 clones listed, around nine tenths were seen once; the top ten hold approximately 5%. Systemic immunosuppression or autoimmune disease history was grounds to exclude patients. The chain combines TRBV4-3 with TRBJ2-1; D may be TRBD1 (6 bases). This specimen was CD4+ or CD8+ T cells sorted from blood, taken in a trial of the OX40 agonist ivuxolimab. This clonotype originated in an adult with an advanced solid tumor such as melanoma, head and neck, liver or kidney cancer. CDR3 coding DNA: TGCGCCAGCAGCCAGGCCTCTGGCAGGGGCCGAACCAATGAGCAGTTCTTC. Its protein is CASSQASGRGRTNEQFF.